The entry below gives a single TCR beta chain sequence along with its context. In its sample, this clonotype was seen many times. Its recognized antigen is unknown. No base quality values were provided; no much bigger clone lies one nucleotide off. This record comes from a study of HIV-infected children after antiretroviral therapy interruption (dated by TCRdb to between 2018 and 2021). With regard to the full study: The study included eight children, four on planned treatment interruption and four on continuous treatment, and all eight had a CD4+ count above 500 and a viral load below 50 copies/ml. Median age was about 9.2 years in the interruption group and around 8 years in the continuous treatment group. Recorded exposure to EBV and CMV was present in most of the participating children. For the interruption arm, samples were taken at week 0, at week 12, at the end of interruption (week 24 or 48), and roughly 3 years after the study ended. Alongside measurements of thymic output, TCR repertoires of children on planned treatment interruption were compared with TCR repertoires of children on continuous antiretroviral treatment. For the continuous-treatment arm, samples from the corresponding weeks 0, 48 and 150 were analyzed.

The receptor library was made with 3' RACE. TCR libraries were constructed from RNA with a 3' RACE protocol that used unique molecular identifiers to correct for PCR amplification bias. Up to 12 amplicon libraries were pooled and sequenced on an Illumina MiSeq with v2 2x250 paired-end chemistry. As for how the authors treated the data: Reads were processed with Decombinator for assignment of V and J genes and CDR3, and barcode-based correction of errors and PCR bias was applied. Repertoires were subsampled to equal depth before Gini coefficient calculation using the R ineq package. GLIPH, Hamming distance and a shared triplet metric were used to assess CDR3 similarity. TCRdb trimmed public reads at Q25 via fastp, called clones via MiXCR and kept in-frame beta chains. Every distinct CDR3 protein forms one entry, paired with its most common genes and DNA. The V and J calls come from TCRdb's annotation, not from the publication. The sample includes 40,000 to 50,000 distinct CDR3 sequences, with approximately 4% observed a single time. The ten largest clones take up 0.7% of the sample.

The treatment or condition label of this sample denotes: PENTA 11 planned treatment interruption arm or continuous ART arm. Participants were children from the United Kingdom aged 2 to 15 years who had received at least three-drug ART for at least 24 weeks. Cryopreserved PBMCs with at least 5 million viable cells were required; a few candidate patients were excluded for low viable PBMC yield. Using a FACSAria III cell sorter, naive CD4+ CD45RA+ CD45RO- T cells were FACS-sorted out of thawed PBMCs. After sorting, cells were fixed, and RNA was extracted with the RNeasy FFPE kit and then with the RNeasy Micro kit. CDR1 and CDR2 are drawn from the germline V gene: KGHSH, LQKENI. Including cysteine and phenylalanine, the CDR3 has 16 amino acids. This entry keeps only the CDR3 DNA: 48 bases, framed from base 1. V has 4 bases trimmed and J has 1 base trimmed; junction bases matching no gene number 9. General conclusions and limits of the study: The naive CD4+ Gini coefficient rose by the end of treatment interruption, suggesting clonal expansion, and returned to baseline by 3 years. Minor non-naive CD45RA+ populations, such as EMRA or stem memory cells, might be present among the sorted CD45RA+ naive cells. In the naive CD4+ repertoires of PTI patients, CDR3 sharing between time points dropped after the start of interruption, while many sequences were shared between the end of interruption and 3 years later. The low number of patients is regarded as a limitation, and the data should be interpreted with caution.

The sequences come from CD45RA+ CD4+ T cells from PBMCs, pooled from several time points, collected from a donor given antiretroviral therapy, either interrupted or continuous. The intended sense of this specimen's cell subset or site label: naive CD4+ CD45RA+ CD45RO- T cells. The chain is made from TRBV18 and TRBJ2-5, and TRBD1 aligns with 7 junction nucleotides. The source is a pool of human donors with HIV. The CDR3 region reads CASSRTGTALQETQYF. The sequenced DNA is TGTGCCAGCTCACGCACCGGGACAGCCCTCCAAGAGACCCAGTACTTC.